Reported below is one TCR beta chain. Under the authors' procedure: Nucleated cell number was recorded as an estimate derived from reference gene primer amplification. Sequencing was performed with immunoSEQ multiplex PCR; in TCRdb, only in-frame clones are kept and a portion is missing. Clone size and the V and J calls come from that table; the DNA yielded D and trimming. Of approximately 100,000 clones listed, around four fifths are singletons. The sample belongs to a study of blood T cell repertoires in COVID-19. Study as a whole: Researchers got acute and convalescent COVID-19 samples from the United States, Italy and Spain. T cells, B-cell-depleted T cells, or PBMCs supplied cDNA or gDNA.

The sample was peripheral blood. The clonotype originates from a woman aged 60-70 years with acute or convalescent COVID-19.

The CDR3 reads CASSRGTSGPYEQYF. The CDR3 DNA follows: TGTGCCAGCAGCAGAGGGACTAGCGGGCCCTACGAGCAGTACTTC. The V gene is TRBV7-2, the J gene TRBJ2-7; 12 nucleotides line up with TRBD2. This CDR3 contains 15 residues. The ends lost 5 bases at V and 2 bases at J; junction bases unmatched: 4. Germline V gives CDR1 SGHTA, CDR2 FQGNSA. The full variable domain, completed using reference TRBV7-2 and TRBJ2-7, is GAGVSQSPSNKVTEKGKDVELRCDPISGHTALYWYRQSLGQGLEFLIYFQGNSAPDKSGLPSDRFSAERTGGSVSTLTIQRTQQEDSAVYLCASSRGTSGPYEQYFGPGTRLTVT.